These T cell receptor beta chains were read from a single sample in a study of blood T cell repertoires in COVID-19. The repertoire was sequenced with immunoSEQ multiplex PCR; TCRdb's copy has only in-frame clones and lacks some. Of 200,000 to 250,000 clones listed, 84% are singletons. The sample was peripheral blood. These receptors were taken from a woman aged 55-70 years who had recovered from COVID-19. Each CDR3 is given without its conserved first and last residue.

j_call,v_call,cdr3_aa
TRBJ2-7,TRBV21-1,ASSKVPRGLIGNEQY
TRBJ1-5,TRBV3-1/TRBV3-2,ASSQYGGNQPQH
TRBJ1-5,TRBV18,ASSPTTGAYQPQH
TRBJ1-1,TRBV7-9,ASIHPGGNTEAF
TRBJ1-5,TRBV5-6,ASSFGWGSQPQH
TRBJ1-2,TRBV15,ATSRGGGSNYGYT
TRBJ2-3,TRBV30,AWLAGSQY
TRBJ2-1,TRBV5-8,ASSLPGGHNEQF
TRBJ1-2,TRBV5-4,ASSLPGQGQLNYGYT
TRBJ2-6,TRBV7-9,ASSPLTGGGTGANVLT
TRBJ2-2,TRBV3-1/TRBV3-2,ASSPRDRGRTGDTGELF
TRBJ1-1,TRBV19,ASSITGAGRVAF
TRBJ2-7,TRBV5-1,ASSFPNPGPYEQY
TRBJ1-1,TRBV6-5,ASSTGSDGTEAF
TRBJ2-1,TRBV7-9,ASSLADSSEQF
TRBJ2-3,TRBV30,AWEPMTGVDTQY
TRBJ1-5,TRBV5-3,ARSQDRTGQPQH
TRBJ1-1,TRBV27,ASSFNPNTEAF
TRBJ1-3,TRBV4-3,ASSRDRSSGNTIY
TRBJ1-1,TRBV28,ASTPPGGISTEAF
TRBJ2-1,TRBV3-1/TRBV3-2,ASSQPGTGGNEQF
TRBJ1-6,TRBV5-6,ASSRRGTAYNSPLH
TRBJ1-2,TRBV20-1,SVDGQAGYT
TRBJ2-7,TRBV9,ASSAADTSSYEQY
TRBJ2-3,TRBV27,ASRTGTTSTDTQY
TRBJ2-5,TRBV3-1/TRBV3-2,ASSQEGGLETQY
TRBJ2-3,TRBV6-5,ASRDDRGKQY
TRBJ2-3,TRBV5-1,ASSSLAGGRSDTQY
TRBJ2-7,TRBV20-1,SAGGDGAYEQY
TRBJ2-1,TRBV7-2,ASSFQRGGEEQF
TRBJ1-1,TRBV28,ASSSQPGEAF
TRBJ2-1,TRBV14,ASSLREGASEQF
TRBJ2-5,TRBV20-1,SAGGETQY
TRBJ1-2,TRBV5-5,ASSQGTASNYGYT
TRBJ2-3,TRBV9,ASSASSSMRDTQY
TRBJ2-5,TRBV7-8,ASSLLAMGETQY
TRBJ1-1,TRBV7-2,ASSLSLYGTGGTEAF
TRBJ1-2,TRBV20-1,SGSRGYGYT
TRBJ2-2,TRBV3-1/TRBV3-2,ASSPSPGLAGNVGELF
TRBJ1-1,TRBV5-1,ASSARRGPLNTEAF
TRBJ1-6,TRBV7-9,ASSSDRLSSYNSPLH